The 21 T cell receptor beta chains below were found in one sample sequenced in a study of Graves' ophthalmopathy and Graves' hyperthyroidism. From RNA, the CDR3 regions of TCR beta chains were amplified and sequenced. After a first-round RT-PCR with HTBI primers, a second-round multiplex PCR was run. MiXCR was run by TCRdb on the multiplex PCR reads, yielding one entry per CDR3 protein. The data contain around 1.1 million distinct CDR3 sequences, 35% to 40% of them singletons. The sample taken for sequencing was peripheral blood or thyroid tissue (not recorded which). These receptors all stem from an adult man with Graves' hyperthyroidism.

The rearrangement links TRBV20-1 to TRBJ1-5; D remains unclear. Per the germline V gene, CDR1 is DFQATT and CDR2 is SNEGSKA (reference sequence). V lost 6 bases to trimming and J lost 1 base, with 7 bases between them. The CDR3 runs 12 residues. The DNA of the CDR3 is TGCAGTGCCGTGCACAGCAATCAGCCCCAGCATTTT. It codes for CSAVHSNQPQHF.

At least ten counts were recorded for this clonotype. This rearrangement joins TRBV5-1 to TRBJ2-7, with D perhaps matching TRBD2 (5 bases). The CDR3 is 13 amino acids. The V and J ends lost 0 bases and 6 bases respectively, with 10 bases between them. Germline V lookup: CDR1 SGHRS, CDR2 YFSETQ. The chain's CDR3 is CASSLARRGEQYF. In DNA, the CDR3 is TGCGCCAGCAGCTTGGCCCGCCGGGGCGAGCAGTACTTC.

The chain has TRBV10-3 and TRBJ2-5; possible D gene TRBD2, 5 bases. Per germline, CDR1 ENHRY and CDR2 SYGVKD. The V end lost 2 bases, the J end lost 4 bases, and 11 bases lay between the germline ends. This CDR3 region has 14 residues. CDR3 protein: CAISEREGPETQYF. The CDR3 coding sequence is TGTGCCATCAGTGAGCGGGAAGGTCCAGAGACCCAGTACTTC.

This clonotype was recorded a few times. The V and J genes are TRBV9 and TRBJ1-6; 9 bases are shared with TRBD1. The CDR3 loop spans 17 amino acids. Germline trimming cut 7 bases from V and 7 bases from J; bases unmatched to any gene: 15. Germline V CDR1 and CDR2: SGDLS, YYNGEE. The CDR3 sequence: CASGGLARTGVNSPLHF. The CDR3 nucleotides are TGTGCCAGCGGCGGACTAGCTAGGACAGGGGTAAATTCACCCCTCCACTTT.

Points on this clonotype: A much larger clone differs by one base, so this may be a read error. The chain uses TRBV20-1 and TRBJ1-5; D gene ambiguous. The V end was cut by 5 bases, the J end by 4 bases, with 15 bases between. CDR1 DFQATT and CDR2 SNEGSKA come from the germline V gene (reference sequence). The CDR3 runs 14 residues. CDR3 region: CSAGGIRPNQPQHF. DNA of the CDR3: TGCAGTGCTGGTGGGATAAGGCCTAATCAGCCCCAGCATTTT.

The chain joins TRBV19 to TRBJ1-5, with a weak D call TRBD1 (6 bases). The CDR3 has 15 amino acids. V lost 8 bases and J lost 2, with 16 bases in between. Looked up from germline, CDR1 is LNHDA and CDR2 is SQIVND (reference sequence). The CDR3 DNA reads as TGTGCCAGTTGCAAACAGGGCCCGGGCAATCAGCCCCAGCATTTT. Its translation is CASCKQGPGNQPQHF.

This rearrangement joins TRBV12-3 or TRBV12-4 to TRBJ1-5; 7 positions match TRBD1. The CDR3 runs 16 residues. V trimming: 4 bases; J trimming: 6 bases; junction bases outside the gene matches: 12. The DNA for the CDR3 is TGTGCCAGCAGTTCGAACCGGGACAGATACGTTCAGCCCCAGCATTTT. Translation gives CASSSNRDRYVQPQHF.

The rearrangement joins TRBV14 to TRBJ1-6, with 8 bases aligning to TRBD1. Germline V gene lookup returns CDR1 SGHDN and CDR2 FVKESK. The J segment lost 0 bases and the V segment lost 1 base, leaving 8 bases of the junction unmatched. The CDR3 length is 19 residues. Written as DNA, the CDR3 is TGTGCCAGCAGCCAAGCCCCCCGGACAGGGATCTCCTATAATTCACCCCTCCACTTT. Translation gives CASSQAPRTGISYNSPLHF.

In its sample, this clonotype was seen many times. The chain recombines TRBV2 with TRBJ1-1, with D tentatively TRBD1 (5 bases). Looked up from germline, CDR1 is SNHLY and CDR2 is FYNNEI. V gave up 5 bases and J gave up 0 bases, with 10 bases separating them. The CDR3 spans 14 residues. The CDR3 sequence is CASSRGEVNTEAFF. DNA for the CDR3: TGTGCCAGCAGTAGAGGGGAGGTGAACACTGAAGCTTTCTTT.

This clonotype came up many times. The chain is built from TRBV19 and TRBJ1-1; TRBD1 agrees at 10 bases. The V segment lost 5 bases and the J segment 0 bases; nucleotides outside the gene matches: 3. The CDR3 is 15 residues long. Germline CDR1 LNHDA, CDR2 SQIVND (reference sequence). The CDR3 region is CASSEDRGMNTEAFF. In nucleotides, the CDR3 is TGTGCCAGTAGTGAGGACAGGGGGATGAACACTGAAGCTTTCTTT.

The J gene is TRBJ2-7, the V gene TRBV10-2; TRBD2 agrees at 9 bases. The J segment lost 5 bases and the V segment lost 3 bases, leaving 8 bases of the junction unmatched. CDR1 is WSHSY, CDR2 SAAADI, per germline. The CDR3 contains 15 residues. DNA of the CDR3: TGCGCCAGCAGTGACTCCGGGACTAGCAATGACGAGCAGTACTTC. Amino acid sequence: CASSDSGTSNDEQYF.

In its sample, this clonotype was seen many times. The chain employs TRBV7-2 and TRBJ2-5; no clear D. Germline CDR1 SGHTA, CDR2 FQGNSA. The CDR3 loop spans 13 amino acids. With 5 bases removed from V and 2 bases from J, the gap between germline ends came to 9 bases. The CDR3 DNA sequence: TGTGCCAGCAGCCTACACACTCAAGAGACCCAGTACTTC. It is translated as CASSLHTQETQYF.

There are many counts of this clonotype. The chain carries TRBV5-1 and TRBJ1-2; tentative D call: TRBD1 (6 bases). The CDR3 covers 13 residues. The V end was cut by 3 bases, the J end by 14 bases, with 20 bases between. Per the germline V gene, CDR1 is SGHRS and CDR2 is YFSETQ. The CDR3 spells CASSSRESDRLTF. The CDR3, as DNA: TGCGCCAGCAGCTCCCGCGAATCAGACAGGCTAACCTTC.

This clonotype was seen ten or more times. This rearrangement joins TRBV24-1 to TRBJ1-2; TRBD1 might be the D (5 bases). Germline CDR1 and CDR2: KGHDR and SFDVKD. This CDR3 region has 14 residues. V lost 3 bases to trimming and J lost 4 bases, with 11 bases between them. The CDR3 nucleotides read TGTGCCACCAGTGATCCGACAGTCCCCTATGGCTACACCTTC. Its protein is CATSDPTVPYGYTF.

A remark on this clonotype: This may arise from a read error, as a much more abundant clone is one base away. The conserved closing phenylalanine or tryptophan is absent in this CDR3, likely reflecting a read error. The chain uses TRBV9 and TRBJ1-1, with D tentatively TRBD1 (5 bases). Germline CDR1 and CDR2: SGDLS and YYNGEE. Trimming took 6 bases from V and 1 from J, leaving 13 bases between them. The CDR3 consists of 14 residues. The CDR3 sequence: CASNEGNENTEAFL. The CDR3 nucleotides read TGTGCCAGCAATGAGGGGAATGAGAACACTGAAGCTTTCCTT.

The V call is TRBV2, the J call TRBJ2-3; TRBD1 matches at 8 bases. The CDR3 length is 12 residues. V was clipped by 8 bases and J by 3 bases; unmatched bases: 1. CDR1 and CDR2 from the germline V gene are SNHLY and FYNNEI. The CDR3 sequence is CASYRGTDTQYF. CDR3 in DNA: TGTGCCAGCTACAGGGGGACAGATACGCAGTATTTT.

This clonotype was found many times. The chain carries TRBV10-2 and TRBJ1-2, with a weak D call TRBD1 (5 bases). This CDR3 contains 13 residues. Per germline, CDR1 WSHSY and CDR2 SAAADI. V dropped 0 bases and J dropped 5 bases, with 7 bases sitting between them. CDR3: CASSESAGYGYTF. Written as DNA, the CDR3 is TGCGCCAGCAGTGAGTCGGCAGGGTATGGCTACACCTTC.

This clonotype was picked up many times. The J gene is TRBJ2-7, the V gene TRBV29-1; D unresolved. Germline V gives CDR1 SQVTM, CDR2 ANQGSEA. The CDR3 consists of 13 residues. Trimming removed 4 bases at V and 3 bases at J, with 13 bases between. The CDR3 region is CSVVKGSDYEQYF. The CDR3 coding sequence is TGCAGCGTTGTCAAGGGATCCGACTACGAGCAGTACTTC.

This chain joins TRBV11-2 and TRBJ1-3; D is unresolved. There are 14 residues in the CDR3. Germline V CDR1 and CDR2: SGHAT, FQNNGV. V dropped 5 bases and J dropped 3 bases, with 11 bases sitting between them. CDR3 sequence reads: CASSRPGVGNTIYF. The CDR3 nucleotides are TGTGCCAGCAGCCGCCCTGGGGTTGGAAACACCATATATTTT.

The table lists this clonotype with many counts. The CDR3 nucleotides read TGTGCCAGCAGCTTAGGATCAGGGTATTCCTACGAGCAGTACTTC. This encodes CASSLGSGYSYEQYF. The J gene is TRBJ2-7, the V gene TRBV7-9; TRBD1 is a possible D gene (5 bases). The germline V and J ends were trimmed by 1 base and 1 base, with 11 bases remaining between them. CDR1 is SEHNR and CDR2 is FQNEAQ in the germline V gene (reference sequence). The CDR3 runs 15 residues.

The chain links TRBV5-1 to TRBJ2-7, with D perhaps assigned TRBD1 or TRBD2 (6 bases each). The CDR3 has 14 residues. CDR1 is SGHRS and CDR2 is YFSETQ in the germline V gene. The V gene lost 5 bases and the J gene lost 7 bases, with 19 bases spanning the gap. CDR3 nucleotide sequence: TGCGCCAGCAGTTTACAGGGAGGCACCGGGGAGCAGTACTTC. Protein sequence: CASSLQGGTGEQYF.